This T cell receptor (beta chain) was identified in a study of beta chain features in type 1 diabetes. This clone was picked up a small number of times. As yet, its antigen is unknown. Blood was drawn once from each donor into heparinised tubes. The draws averaged around 0.12 L. The investigators reverse transcribed all of the isolated RNA, so they sequenced expressed TCRB transcripts. Produced via immunoSEQ multiplex PCR; TCRdb's table is partial and in-frame only. The table includes approximately 170,000 clones, 7.5% to 10% detected once. General study results and limits: There was a moderate but significant shortening of TCRB CDR3s in all four CD4+ subsets of Type 1 diabetes patients. Shorter templates might be favored by PCR, equally in patients and controls.

This CDR3 contains 15 residues. The ends were cut back, 5 bases at V and 3 bases at J, with 17 bases in the middle. Germline V lookup: CDR1 SGHTA, CDR2 FQGNSA. This chain uses TRBV7-2 with TRBJ2-7, with D possibly being TRBD1 (6 bases). This clonotype was sampled from a woman under 30 in good health. Sequenced material: central memory CD4+ T cells from blood. CDR3 DNA: TGTGCCAGCAGCCAAGTCTCAGGGGTGGTCTACGAGCAGTACTTC. It is translated as CASSQVSGVVYEQYF.